This TCR beta chain was captured by sequencing in a study of cytotoxic CD8 clonotypes in ibrutinib-treated CLL. The study, taken as a whole, reports: While tracking circulating CD8+ T-cell counts, baseline clonality exceeded that of age-matched healthy donors. Investigators sampled sustained-remission and progressing patients at differing times.

A 1 in 200,000 to 1 in 1 million T cell depth was the sequencing target. TCRdb's table, derived via immunoSEQ multiplex PCR, lists solely in-frame clones and lacks some. The sample lists around 41,000 clones; around 70% were seen once. Points on this clone: The antigen is undetermined.

The CDR3 extends over 16 amino acids. Trimming cost V 0 bases and J 8 bases, with 19 bases left between them. Germline values: CDR1 MNHEY, CDR2 SVGAGI. Specimen: PBMCs, collected at disease progression, from a patient treated with ibrutinib. The J gene is TRBJ1-2, the V gene TRBV6-5, with D possibly being TRBD1 (5 bases). The receptor comes from a human donor with chronic lymphocytic leukemia. CDR3 DNA: TGTGCCAGCAGTTACTCGAACCCAGGAGGAGGGGAGGGCTACACCTTC. It codes for CASSYSNPGGGEGYTF.